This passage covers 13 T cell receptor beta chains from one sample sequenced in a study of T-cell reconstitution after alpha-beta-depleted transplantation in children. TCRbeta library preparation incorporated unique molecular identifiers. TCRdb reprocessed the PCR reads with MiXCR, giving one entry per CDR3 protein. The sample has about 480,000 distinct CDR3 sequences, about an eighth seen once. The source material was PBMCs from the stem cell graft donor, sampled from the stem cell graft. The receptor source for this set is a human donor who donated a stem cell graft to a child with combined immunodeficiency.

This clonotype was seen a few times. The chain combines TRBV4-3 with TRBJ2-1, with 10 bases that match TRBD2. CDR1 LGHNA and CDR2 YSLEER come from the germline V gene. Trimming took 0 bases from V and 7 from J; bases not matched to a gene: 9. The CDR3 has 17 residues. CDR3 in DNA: TGCGCCAGCAGCCAAGATGGACCAGCGGGGGGGTTTAATGAGCAGTTCTTC. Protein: CASSQDGPAGGFNEQFF.

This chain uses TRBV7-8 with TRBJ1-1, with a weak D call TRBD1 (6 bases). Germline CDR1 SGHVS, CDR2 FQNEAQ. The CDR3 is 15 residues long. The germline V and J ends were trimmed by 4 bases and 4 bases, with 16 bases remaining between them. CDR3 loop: CASSSPSGASTEAFF. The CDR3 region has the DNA TGTGCCAGCAGCTCGCCCTCGGGGGCGAGCACTGAAGCTTTCTTT.

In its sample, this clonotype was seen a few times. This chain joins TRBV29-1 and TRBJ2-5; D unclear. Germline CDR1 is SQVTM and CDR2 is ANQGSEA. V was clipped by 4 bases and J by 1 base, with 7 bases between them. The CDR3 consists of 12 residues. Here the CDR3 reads CSVVGIQETQYF. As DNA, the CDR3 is TGCAGCGTTGTGGGGATCCAAGAGACCCAGTACTTC.

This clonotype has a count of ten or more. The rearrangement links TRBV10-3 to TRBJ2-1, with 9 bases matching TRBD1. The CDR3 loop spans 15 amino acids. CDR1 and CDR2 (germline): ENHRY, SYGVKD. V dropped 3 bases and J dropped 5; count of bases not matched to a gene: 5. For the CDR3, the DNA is TGTGCCATCAGTGATTGGGACAGGGAAAACAATGAGCAGTTCTTC. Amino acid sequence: CAISDWDRENNEQFF.

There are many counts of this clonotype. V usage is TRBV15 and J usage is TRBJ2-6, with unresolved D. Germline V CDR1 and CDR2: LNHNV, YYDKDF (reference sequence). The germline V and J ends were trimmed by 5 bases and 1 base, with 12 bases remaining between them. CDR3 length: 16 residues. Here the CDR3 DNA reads TGTGCCACCAGCCCAAGAACTCTGTCTGGGGCCAACGTCCTGACTTTC. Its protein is CATSPRTLSGANVLTF.

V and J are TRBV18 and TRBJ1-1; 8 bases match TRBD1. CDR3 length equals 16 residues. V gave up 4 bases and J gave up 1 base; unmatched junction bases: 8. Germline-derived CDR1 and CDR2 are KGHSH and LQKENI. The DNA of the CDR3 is TGTGCCAGCTCACAGGGGACAGGCCATGGGAACACTGAAGCTTTCTTT. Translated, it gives CASSQGTGHGNTEAFF. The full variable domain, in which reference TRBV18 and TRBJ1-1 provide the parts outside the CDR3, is NAGVMQNPRHLVRRRGQEARLRCSPMKGHSHVYWYRQLPEEGLKFMVYLQKENIIDESGMPKERFSAEFPKEGPSILRIQQVVRGDSAAYFCASSQGTGHGNTEAFFGQGTRLTVV.

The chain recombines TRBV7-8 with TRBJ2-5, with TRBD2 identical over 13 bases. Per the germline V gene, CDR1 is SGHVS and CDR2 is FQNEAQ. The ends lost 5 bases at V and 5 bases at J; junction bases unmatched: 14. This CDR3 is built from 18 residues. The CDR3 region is CASSRTSGGARVVETQYF. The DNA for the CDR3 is TGTGCCAGCAGCCGGACTAGCGGGGGCGCCAGGGTCGTCGAGACCCAGTACTTC.

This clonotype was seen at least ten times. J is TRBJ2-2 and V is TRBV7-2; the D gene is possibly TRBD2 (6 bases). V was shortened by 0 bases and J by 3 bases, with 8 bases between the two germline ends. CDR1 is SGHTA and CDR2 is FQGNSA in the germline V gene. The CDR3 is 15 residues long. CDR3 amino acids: CASSLAGGYTGELFF. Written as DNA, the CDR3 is TGTGCCAGCAGCTTAGCGGGGGGATACACCGGGGAGCTGTTTTTT.

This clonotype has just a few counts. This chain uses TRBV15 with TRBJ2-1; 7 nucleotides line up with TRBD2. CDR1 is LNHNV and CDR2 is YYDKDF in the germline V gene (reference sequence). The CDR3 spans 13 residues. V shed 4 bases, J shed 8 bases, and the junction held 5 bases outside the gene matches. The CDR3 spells CATSTPGRDEQFF. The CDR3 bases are TGTGCCACCAGCACCCCTGGGAGGGATGAGCAGTTCTTC.

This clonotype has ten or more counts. Written as DNA, the CDR3 is TGCAGTGCTAGGGGGACAGGGTCCAGCACAGATACGCAGTATTTT. It codes for CSARGTGSSTDTQYF. This chain joins TRBV20-1 and TRBJ2-3; 9 nucleotides match TRBD1. V lost 3 bases and J lost 0; bases outside the gene matches: 4. This CDR3 has 15 residues. CDR1 is DFQATT, CDR2 SNEGSKA, per germline (reference sequence).

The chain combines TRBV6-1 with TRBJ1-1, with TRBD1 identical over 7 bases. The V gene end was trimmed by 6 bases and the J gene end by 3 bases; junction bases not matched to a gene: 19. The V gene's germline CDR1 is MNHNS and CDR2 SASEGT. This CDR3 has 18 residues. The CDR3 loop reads CASSGDRAYLPGDTEAFF. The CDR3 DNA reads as TGTGCCAGCAGCGGCGACAGGGCTTATTTGCCTGGGGACACTGAAGCTTTCTTT.

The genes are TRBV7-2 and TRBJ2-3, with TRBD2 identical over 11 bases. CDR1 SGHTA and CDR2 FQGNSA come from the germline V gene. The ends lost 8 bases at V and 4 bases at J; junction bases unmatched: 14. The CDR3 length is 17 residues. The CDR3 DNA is TGTGCCAGCGGGTCCATTAGCGGGGGGGCAGGGTCAGATACGCAGTATTTT. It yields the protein CASGSISGGAGSDTQYF.

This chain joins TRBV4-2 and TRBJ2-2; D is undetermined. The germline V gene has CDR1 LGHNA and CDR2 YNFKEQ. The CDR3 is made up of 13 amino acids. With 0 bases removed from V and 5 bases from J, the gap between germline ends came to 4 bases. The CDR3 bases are TGTGCCAGCAGCCAAGAGCGGACCGGGGAGCTGTTTTTT. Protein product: CASSQERTGELFF.